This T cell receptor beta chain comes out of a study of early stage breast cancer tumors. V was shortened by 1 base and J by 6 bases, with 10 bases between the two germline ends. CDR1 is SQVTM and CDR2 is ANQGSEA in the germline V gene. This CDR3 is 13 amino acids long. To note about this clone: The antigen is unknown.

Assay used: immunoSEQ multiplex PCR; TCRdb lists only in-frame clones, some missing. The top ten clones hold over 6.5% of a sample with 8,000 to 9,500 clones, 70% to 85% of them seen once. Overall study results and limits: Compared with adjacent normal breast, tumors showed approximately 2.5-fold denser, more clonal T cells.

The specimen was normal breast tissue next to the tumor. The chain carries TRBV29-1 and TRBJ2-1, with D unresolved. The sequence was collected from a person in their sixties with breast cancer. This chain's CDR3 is CSVEGDFGNEQFF. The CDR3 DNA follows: TGCAGCGTTGAAGGAGACTTTGGCAATGAGCAGTTCTTC.